This T cell receptor beta chain derives from a study of shared clonotypes between healthy human individuals. Study overall: Donors had three CD4 naive, three CD4 memory, two CD8 naive and one CD8 memory plate apiece.

Regarding this clone: Antigen specificity is unknown.

Study results and caveats: Across subsets, estimated richness was generally greater for naive than for memory populations. With a few donors compared, 5% to 5.5% of naive CD4 clonotypes were shared.

DNA at 200 ng, 25,000 to 30,000 T cell genomes, went into sorted-subset replicate PCRs. Clones were sequenced by immunoSEQ multiplex PCR, and TCRdb holds only the in-frame ones, with some missing. The sample lists about 2.1 million clones; roughly 95% were seen once. In germline, CDR1 is SGHTA, CDR2 FQGTGA. This CDR3 has 14 amino acids. V shed 1 base and J 3 bases; nucleotides not matched to a gene: 3. CD8 cells regarded as naive lacked CD45RO, were positively chosen for CCR7, and omitted terminally differentiated effector memory CD45RA+ cells. Sequences were obtained from naive CD8+ T cells from PBMCs. This chain joins TRBV7-3 and TRBJ2-7, with 7 nucleotides matching TRBD2. The sequence was obtained from a young man in good health. Some clones in this sample may be carry-over from other donors' samples. The CDR3 nucleotides are TGTGCCAGCAGCTTAAGGCGGGAGAACTACGAGCAGTACTTC. Translation: CASSLRRENYEQYF.